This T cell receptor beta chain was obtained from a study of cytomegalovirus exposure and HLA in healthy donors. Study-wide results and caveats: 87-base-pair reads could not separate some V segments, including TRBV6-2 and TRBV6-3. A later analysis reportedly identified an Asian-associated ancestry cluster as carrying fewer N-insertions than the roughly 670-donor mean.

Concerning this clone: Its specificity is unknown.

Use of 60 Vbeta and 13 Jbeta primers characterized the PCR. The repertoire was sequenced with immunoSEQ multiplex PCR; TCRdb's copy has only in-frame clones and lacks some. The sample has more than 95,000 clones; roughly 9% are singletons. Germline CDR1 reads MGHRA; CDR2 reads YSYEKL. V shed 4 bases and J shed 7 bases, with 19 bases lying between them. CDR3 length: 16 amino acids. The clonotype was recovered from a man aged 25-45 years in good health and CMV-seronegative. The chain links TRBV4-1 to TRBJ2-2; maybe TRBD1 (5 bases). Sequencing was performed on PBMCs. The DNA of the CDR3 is TGCGCCAGCAGCCCACAGGCAGGGTATTACATCGGGGAGCTGTTTTTT. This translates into CASSPQAGYYIGELFF.